This T cell receptor (beta chain) is drawn from a study of OX40 agonist ivuxolimab in advanced cancers. At the level of the whole study: Ivuxolimab, which targeted the costimulatory receptor OX40 (CD134), was an agonistic, fully human IgG2 monoclonal antibody. Intravenous ivuxolimab was administered to patients every 2 weeks at six dose levels: 0.01, 0.1, 0.3, 1.5, 3 and 10 mg/kg. Of the 50 to 55 dose-escalation patients, hepatocellular carcinoma was present in roughly 19, melanoma in approximately 15, renal cell carcinoma in 9 and head and neck cancer in 9. In the dose-escalation cohort, approximately 83% of patients were male, and the mean age was 60 years with a range of about 20 to 90. Patients were allowed to have had prior anti-PD-1, anti-PD-L1 or anti-CTLA-4 therapy, and 30% to 40% of the dose-escalation patients had been treated with checkpoint inhibitors. Partial responses occurred in three dose-escalation patients: two with cutaneous melanoma and one with hepatocellular carcinoma. Peripheral TCRbeta sequencing was intended to test whether TCR sequence diversity was altered and clonal T-cell expansion was caused by ivuxolimab. The paper covers the monotherapy dose-escalation part of the phase I ivuxolimab trial, which included N of about 50 patients.

General findings and caveats noted by the study authors: Low levels of normalized T-cell clonal expansion were also seen in some patients who did not respond. After ivuxolimab, expanded clones were on average more numerous among CD8+ T cells than among CD4+ T cells. At doses from 0.1 to 3.0 mg/kg, clonal expansion was seen in both CD4+ and CD8+ blood T cells between baseline and week 6. The antigen specificity of the clonally expanded peripheral T cells was not determined. In the 0.1-3.0 mg/kg groups, partial responders had among the lowest normalized peripheral clonal expansion, particularly in CD8+ T cells.

Patients with autoimmune disease history or receiving systemic immunosuppression were excluded from the trial. Peripheral blood for TCR sequencing was collected from all dose cohorts at baseline, on cycle 4 day 1, and on cycle 7 day 1. The samples were taken from a phase I, first-in-human, multicenter, open-label dose-escalation trial of ivuxolimab. The trial enrolled adults with locally advanced or metastatic head and neck squamous cell, hepatocellular, melanoma or renal cell carcinoma. Before TCR sequencing, CD4+ T cells and CD8+ T cells were sorted from peripheral blood as separate populations. As regards this clone: Its antigen has not been determined. Per-base qualities were not stored, and no clone one base away is much larger.

Genomic DNA was isolated from the sorted cells so that the TCRbeta CDR3 region could be sequenced. TCRbeta CDR3 regions were sequenced using the immunoSEQ Assay. Held by TCRdb, this immuneACCESS table contains in-frame sequences only and omits some clones. Under half of the omission traces to an unresolved V gene where checked; the cause of the rest is unknown. This sample comprises about 94,000 clones, roughly 91% of them detected only once. Approximately 0.3% of the sample comes from the top ten. The CDR3 covers 13 residues, taking in both the cysteine and the phenylalanine. The sequence is cut down to CDR3 DNA, 39 bases in frame from base 1. Sequences SGHDT (CDR1) and YYEEEE (CDR2) are obtained from the germline V gene. Trimming at the junction amounts to 4 bases on V and 2 bases on J, and the germline ends lie 9 bases apart.

The TCR comes from an adult with an advanced solid tumor such as melanoma, head and neck, liver or kidney cancer. The chain was built from TRBV5-6 and TRBJ1-1; no D gene call is confident. This specimen consisted of CD4+ or CD8+ T cells sorted from blood, obtained in a trial of the OX40 agonist ivuxolimab. The base sequence is TGTGCCAGCAGCGGCCGGTTCAACACTGAAGCTTTCTTT. Translated, it gives CASSGRFNTEAFF.